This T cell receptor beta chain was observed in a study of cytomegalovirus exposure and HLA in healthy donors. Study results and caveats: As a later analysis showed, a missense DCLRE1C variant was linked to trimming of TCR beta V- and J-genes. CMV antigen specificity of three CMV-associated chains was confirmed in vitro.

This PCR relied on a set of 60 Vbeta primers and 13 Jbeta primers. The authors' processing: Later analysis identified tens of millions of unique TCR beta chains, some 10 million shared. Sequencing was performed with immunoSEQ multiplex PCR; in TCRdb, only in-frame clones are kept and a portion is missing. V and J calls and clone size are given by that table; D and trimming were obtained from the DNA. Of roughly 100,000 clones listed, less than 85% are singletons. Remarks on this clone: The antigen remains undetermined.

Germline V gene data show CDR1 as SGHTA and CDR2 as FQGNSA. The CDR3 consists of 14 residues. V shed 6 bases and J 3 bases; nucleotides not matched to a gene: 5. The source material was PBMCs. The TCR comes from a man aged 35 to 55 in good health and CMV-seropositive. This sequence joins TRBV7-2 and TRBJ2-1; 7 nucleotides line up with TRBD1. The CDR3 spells CASRLDRNYNEQFF. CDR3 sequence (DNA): TGTGCCAGCAGATTGGACAGGAACTACAATGAGCAGTTCTTC.